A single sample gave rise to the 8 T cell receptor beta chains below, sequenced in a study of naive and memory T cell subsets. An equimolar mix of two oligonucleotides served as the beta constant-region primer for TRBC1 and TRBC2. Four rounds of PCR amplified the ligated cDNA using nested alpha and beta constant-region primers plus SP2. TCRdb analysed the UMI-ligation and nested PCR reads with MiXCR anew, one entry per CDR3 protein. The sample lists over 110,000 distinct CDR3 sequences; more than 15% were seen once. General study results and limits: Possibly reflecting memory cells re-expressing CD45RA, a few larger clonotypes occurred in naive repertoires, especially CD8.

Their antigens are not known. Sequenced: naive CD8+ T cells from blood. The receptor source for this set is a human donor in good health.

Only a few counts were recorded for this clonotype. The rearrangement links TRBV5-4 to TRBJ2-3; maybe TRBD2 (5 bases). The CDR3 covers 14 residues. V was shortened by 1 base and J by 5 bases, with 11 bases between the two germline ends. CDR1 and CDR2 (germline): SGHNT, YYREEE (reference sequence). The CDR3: CASSLSGPGDTQYF. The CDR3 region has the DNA TGTGCCAGCAGCTTGAGCGGTCCCGGAGATACGCAGTATTTT.

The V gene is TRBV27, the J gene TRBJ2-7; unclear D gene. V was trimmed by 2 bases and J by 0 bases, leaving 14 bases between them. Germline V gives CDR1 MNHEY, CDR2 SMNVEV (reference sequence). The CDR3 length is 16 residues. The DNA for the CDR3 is TGTGCCAGCAGTTTAGGGGTGGGGATTAGCTCCTACGAGCAGTACTTC. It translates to CASSLGVGISSYEQYF.

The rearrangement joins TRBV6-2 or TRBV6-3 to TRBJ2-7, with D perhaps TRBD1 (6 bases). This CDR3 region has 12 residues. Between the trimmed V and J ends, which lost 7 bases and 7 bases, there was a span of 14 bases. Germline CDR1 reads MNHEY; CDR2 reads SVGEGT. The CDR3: CASTTGPGEQYF. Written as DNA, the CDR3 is TGTGCCAGCACCACAGGGCCGGGGGAGCAGTACTTC.

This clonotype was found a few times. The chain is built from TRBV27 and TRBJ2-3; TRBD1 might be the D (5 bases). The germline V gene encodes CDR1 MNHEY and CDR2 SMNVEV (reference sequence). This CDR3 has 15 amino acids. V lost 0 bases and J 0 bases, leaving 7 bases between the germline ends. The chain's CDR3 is CASSLSKGSTDTQYF. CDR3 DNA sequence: TGTGCCAGCAGTTTATCGAAGGGGAGCACAGATACGCAGTATTTT.

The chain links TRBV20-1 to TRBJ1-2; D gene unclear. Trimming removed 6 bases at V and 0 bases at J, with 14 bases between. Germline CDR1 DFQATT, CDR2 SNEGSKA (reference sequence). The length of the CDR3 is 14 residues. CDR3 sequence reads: CSAEDLLTNYGYTF. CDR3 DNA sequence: TGCAGTGCAGAGGACCTACTCACTAACTATGGCTACACCTTC.

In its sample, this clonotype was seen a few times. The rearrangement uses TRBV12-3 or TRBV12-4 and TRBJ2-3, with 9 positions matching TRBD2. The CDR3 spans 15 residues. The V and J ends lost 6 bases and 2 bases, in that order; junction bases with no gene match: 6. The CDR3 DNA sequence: TGTGCCAGCAGCGGGCTAGCGGGAAACACAGATACGCAGTATTTT. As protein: CASSGLAGNTDTQYF.

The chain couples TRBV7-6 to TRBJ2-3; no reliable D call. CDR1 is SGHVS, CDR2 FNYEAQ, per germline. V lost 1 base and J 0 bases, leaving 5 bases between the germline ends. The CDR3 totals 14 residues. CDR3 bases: TGTGCCAGCAGCTTAGTCGTCAGCACAGATACGCAGTATTTT. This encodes CASSLVVSTDTQYF.

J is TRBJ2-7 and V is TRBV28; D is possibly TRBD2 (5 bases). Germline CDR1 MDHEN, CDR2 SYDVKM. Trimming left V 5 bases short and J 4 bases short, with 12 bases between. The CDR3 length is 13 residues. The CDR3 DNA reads TGTGCCAGCAGTCTAGGGTCGGGGTACGAGCAGTACTTC. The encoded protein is CASSLGSGYEQYF.